The sequence of this T cell receptor (beta chain) was determined in a study of shared T cell receptors in the human thymus. CDR1 and CDR2 (germline): MDHEN, SYDVKM. CDR3 size: 15 residues. V was clipped by 4 bases and J by 3 bases; unmatched bases: 8. Using immunoSEQ multiplex PCR, the repertoire was profiled, and TCRdb retains in-frame clones only, with some absent. The repertoire holds 700,000 or so clones, 80% to 90% seen once, with under 0.012% in the top ten. This clone has a single count. The same sample was also used in a study of human thymus T cells. Per that paper: All donors were healthy Finnish infants who were undergoing corrective surgery to treat congenital heart defects. Resections from corrective heart surgery supplied the thymus tissue. Repertoires from thymus and blood appeared to show biased V and J gene usage. Highly overlapping thymic repertoires in unrelated individuals were reported by related research.

The genes are TRBV28 and TRBJ2-5, with 7 nucleotides matching TRBD2. Sequencing was done on a sample of thymocytes. The clonotype comes from a girl less than two years old with a congenital heart defect. The CDR3 bases are TGTGCCAGCAGTTCCCTCGGGACTAACAAAGAGACCCAGTACTTC. The encoded protein is CASSSLGTNKETQYF.